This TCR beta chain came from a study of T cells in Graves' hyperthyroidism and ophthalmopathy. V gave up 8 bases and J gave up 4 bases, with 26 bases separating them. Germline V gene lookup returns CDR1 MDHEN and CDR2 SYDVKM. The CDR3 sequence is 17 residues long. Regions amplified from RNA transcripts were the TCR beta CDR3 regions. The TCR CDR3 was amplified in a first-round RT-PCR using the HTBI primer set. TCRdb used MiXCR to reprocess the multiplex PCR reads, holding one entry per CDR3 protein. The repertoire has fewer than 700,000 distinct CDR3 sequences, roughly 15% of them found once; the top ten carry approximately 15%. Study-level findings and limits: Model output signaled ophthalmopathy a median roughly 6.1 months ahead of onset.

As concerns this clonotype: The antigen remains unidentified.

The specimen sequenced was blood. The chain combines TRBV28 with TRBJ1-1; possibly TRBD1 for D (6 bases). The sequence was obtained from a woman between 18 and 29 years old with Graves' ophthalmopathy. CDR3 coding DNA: TGTGCCAGCGAACCTTCCGCTGGGGGGGCCCAAAGCACTGAAGCTTTCTTT. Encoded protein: CASEPSAGGAQSTEAFF.